The 23 T cell receptor beta chains listed next were all sequenced from one sample in a study of CD8 T cells in Susac syndrome. About 0.45 to 1 ug RNA was reverse transcribed with random hexamers. TCRdb used MiXCR to reprocess the immunoSEQ multiplex PCR reads, holding one entry per CDR3 protein. The table shows some 200,000 distinct CDR3 sequences, with nearly 95% occurring only once. Sample: CD4+ T cells from PBMCs. The receptors stem from a human donor with multiple sclerosis.

The chain employs TRBV20-1 and TRBJ2-2, with a possible D match to TRBD1 (5 bases). This CDR3 has 14 residues. Germline CDR1 and CDR2: DFQATT and SNEGSKA (reference sequence). V was trimmed by 3 bases and J by 3 bases, leaving 11 bases between them. The CDR3 bases are TGCAGTGCTAGGTCCAGGGTGGACACCGGGGAGCTGTTTTTT. As protein: CSARSRVDTGELFF.

The chain couples TRBV24-1 to TRBJ2-1; D is undetermined. This CDR3 has 13 amino acids. V lost 4 bases to trimming and J lost 13 bases, with 16 bases between them. CDR1 KGHDR and CDR2 SFDVKD come from the germline V gene. The CDR3 DNA is TGTGCCACCAGTGAGGCAATCCGGGCCCAACAGTTCTTC. The encoded protein is CATSEAIRAQQFF.

The V call is TRBV7-9, the J call TRBJ2-7; 7 nucleotides align to TRBD1. Germline V CDR1 and CDR2: SEHNR, FQNEAQ (reference sequence). CDR3 length: 14 amino acids. Trimming took 1 base from V and 1 from J; bases not matched to a gene: 1. The CDR3, as DNA: TGTGCCAGCAGCTTAGGCAGGGGGTCCTACGAGCAGTACTTC. It yields the protein CASSLGRGSYEQYF.

The V gene is TRBV5-6, the J gene TRBJ2-7; TRBD1 aligns across 10 bases. J gave up 5 bases and V 3 bases, and 11 bases lay outside the gene matches. This CDR3 is 16 amino acids long. From germline, CDR1 is SGHDT and CDR2 YYEEEE. The CDR3, as DNA: TGTGCCAGCAGCTCGGGGGCGGGGACAGGGGCCCACGAGCAGTACTTC. It specifies CASSSGAGTGAHEQYF. The full variable domain, rest sourced from reference TRBV5-6 and TRBJ2-7, is DAGVTQSPTHLIKTRGQQVTLRCSPKSGHDTVSWYQQALGQGPQFIFQYYEEEERQRGNFPDRFSGHQFPNYSSELNVNALLLGDSALYLCASSSGAGTGAHEQYFGPGTRLTVT.

V and J are TRBV20-1 and TRBJ2-1; D is uncertain. The CDR3 length is 13 residues. Germline CDR1 reads DFQATT; CDR2 reads SNEGSKA (reference sequence). Deletions cut 6 bases from V and 4 bases from J, with 13 bases between. For the CDR3, the DNA is TGCAGTGCCAAGACCCTTCTGTACAATGAGCAGTTCTTC. Translation: CSAKTLLYNEQFF.

This chain links TRBV7-3 with TRBJ2-7; D assignment may be TRBD1 or TRBD2 (5 bases each). This CDR3 is 15 amino acids long. V was cut by 2 bases and J by 3 bases, with 14 bases left in between. Germline values: CDR1 SGHTA, CDR2 FQGTGA. This CDR3 reads CASSLRGGDDYEQYF. Here the CDR3 DNA reads TGTGCCAGCAGCTTACGGGGCGGCGACGACTACGAGCAGTACTTC.

The chain has TRBV7-9 and TRBJ2-3; D perhaps matches TRBD2 (5 bases). Trimming left V 3 bases short and J 1 base short, with 11 bases between. Germline values: CDR1 SEHNR, CDR2 FQNEAQ (reference sequence). The CDR3 contains 15 residues. Here the CDR3 DNA reads TGTGCCAGCAGCTTCGGAGTGGAGGGCACAGATACGCAGTATTTT. It is translated as CASSFGVEGTDTQYF.

V and J are TRBV5-1 and TRBJ2-2; possibly TRBD1 or TRBD2 for D (5 bases each). The CDR3 covers 17 residues. The germline V gene has CDR1 SGHRS and CDR2 YFSETQ. V gave up 7 bases and J gave up 3 bases, with 22 bases separating them. The CDR3 coding sequence is TGCGCCAGCGTTCCTGCGCCGCTCCTGGGGGACACCGGGGAGCTGTTTTTT. This encodes CASVPAPLLGDTGELFF. The full variable domain, with the rest looked up from reference TRBV5-1 and TRBJ2-2, is KAGVTQTPRYLIKTRGQQVTLSCSPISGHRSVSWYQQTPGQGLQFLFEYFSETQRNKGNFPGRFSGRQFSNSRSEMNVSTLELGDSALYLCASVPAPLLGDTGELFFGEGSRLTVL.

V usage is TRBV30 and J usage is TRBJ1-1; D is possibly TRBD1 (5 bases). CDR3 length: 14 residues. Germline assignment: CDR1 GTSNPN and CDR2 SVGIG (reference sequence). V was cut by 3 bases and J by 4 bases, with 15 bases left in between. The chain's CDR3 is CAWSASRVITEAFF. CDR3 nucleotide sequence: TGTGCCTGGAGCGCCTCCAGGGTCATCACTGAAGCTTTCTTT.

The CDR3 is CSVKWGLLNTDTQYF. The CDR3 DNA reads as TGCAGCGTTAAATGGGGACTGCTAAACACAGATACGCAGTATTTT. The chain uses TRBV29-1 and TRBJ2-3; TRBD2 might be the D (6 bases). The CDR3 spans 15 residues. The germline V gene encodes CDR1 SQVTM and CDR2 ANQGSEA. V was pared by 5 bases and J by 2 bases, with 17 bases between.

DNA of the CDR3: TGTGCCAGCAGCTCGGACACTATTTACGAGCAGTACTTC. Protein: CASSSDTIYEQYF. The chain links TRBV5-4 to TRBJ2-7, with D possibly being TRBD1 (5 bases). CDR1 and CDR2 from the germline V gene are SGHNT and YYREEE (reference sequence). The V gene lost 3 bases and the J gene lost 4 bases, with 11 bases spanning the gap. The CDR3 consists of 13 residues.

This chain connects TRBV5-1 to TRBJ2-5, with TRBD1 matching over 12 bases. Germline V gives CDR1 SGHRS, CDR2 YFSETQ. The CDR3 has 18 residues. The V and J ends lost 2 bases and 5 bases, in that order; junction bases with no gene match: 13. The CDR3 nucleotides read TGCGCCAGCAGCTTTGGGGTAACCGGGACAGGGGGCGCGGAGACCCAGTACTTC. Its translation: CASSFGVTGTGGAETQYF.

A few counts support this clonotype. This rearrangement joins TRBV11-2 to TRBJ2-7; D tentatively reads TRBD1 or TRBD2 (5 bases each). The CDR3 runs to 12 residues. V lost 3 bases to trimming and J lost 10 bases, with 13 bases between them. The germline CDR1 and CDR2 sequences are SGHAT and FQNNGV. CDR3 residues: CASSLTRDQQYF. Here the CDR3 DNA reads TGTGCCAGCAGCTTGACCCGGGACCAACAGTACTTC.

This chain links TRBV3-1 with TRBJ1-3; TRBD1 is a possible D gene (5 bases). With 1 base removed from V and 5 bases from J, the gap between germline ends came to 9 bases. The CDR3 is made up of 14 amino acids. Germline-derived CDR1 and CDR2 are LGHDT and YNNKEL (reference sequence). This CDR3 reads CASSQATARNTIYF. The CDR3 DNA is TGTGCCAGCAGCCAAGCGACAGCGCGAAACACCATATATTTT.

The rearrangement links TRBV20-1 to TRBJ2-3; 11 positions agree with TRBD2. The CDR3 runs to 15 residues. CDR1 and CDR2 from the germline V gene are DFQATT and SNEGSKA (reference sequence). Trimming removed 2 bases from V and 6 bases from J; junction bases left unmatched: 7. The CDR3: CSARYLAGGRDTQYF. CDR3 nucleotide sequence: TGCAGTGCTAGATATCTAGCGGGGGGAAGGGATACGCAGTATTTT.

The CDR3 sequence: CASSQNPEETQYF. The CDR3 nucleotides read TGCGCCAGCAGCCAAAATCCGGAAGAGACCCAGTACTTC. This chain joins TRBV4-1 and TRBJ2-5; D is uncertain. Germline V lookup: CDR1 MGHRA, CDR2 YSYEKL. This CDR3 spans 13 amino acids. Trimming took off 2 bases at V and 3 bases at J, with 7 bases between the two ends.

The chain links TRBV7-9 to TRBJ2-5; D is perhaps TRBD1 (6 bases). This CDR3 is 14 amino acids long. Deletions cut 2 bases from V and 5 bases from J, with 12 bases between. Germline CDR1 SEHNR, CDR2 FQNEAQ (reference sequence). CDR3 bases: TGTGCCAGCAGCTTACAGGGGTTGAGGGAGACCCAGTACTTC. Its protein is CASSLQGLRETQYF. Full variable domain (missing parts from reference TRBV7-9 and TRBJ2-5): DTGVSQNPRHKITKRGQNVTFRCDPISEHNRLYWYRQTLGQGPEFLTYFQNEAQLEKSRLLSDRFSAERPKGSFSTLEIQRTEQGDSAMYLCASSLQGLRETQYFGPGTRLLVL.

J is TRBJ2-3 and V is TRBV11-2; 10 nucleotides match TRBD2. CDR3 length: 14 residues. Trimming at V came to 5 bases and at J to 7 bases, leaving 6 bases not matched to a gene. CDR1 is SGHAT, CDR2 FQNNGV, per germline. The CDR3 spells CASSLLAGHHTQYF. As DNA, the CDR3 is TGTGCCAGCAGCCTACTAGCGGGGCACCATACGCAGTATTTT.

The rearrangement uses TRBV30 and TRBJ1-5, with D unresolved. Trimming cost V 2 bases and J 5 bases, with 10 bases left between them. This CDR3 comprises 13 residues. From germline, CDR1 is GTSNPN and CDR2 SVGIG (reference sequence). For the CDR3, the DNA is TGTGCCTGGAGTACGGGGTTGGATCAGCCCCAGCATTTT. It codes for CAWSTGLDQPQHF.

This chain connects TRBV18 to TRBJ1-4; tentatively, D is TRBD1 (5 bases). The V gene's germline CDR1 is KGHSH and CDR2 LQKENI. Trimming pared 6 bases from V and 5 bases from J, leaving 16 bases between. The length of the CDR3 is 15 residues. CDR3 nucleotides: TGTGCCAGCTCGCATAGACAGCGAGAAAATGAAAAACTGTTTTTT. Translation: CASSHRQRENEKLFF.

The rearrangement links TRBV20-1 to TRBJ2-7, with 12 bases fitting TRBD2. The germline V gene encodes CDR1 DFQATT and CDR2 SNEGSKA (reference sequence). V was pared by 0 bases and J by 6 bases, with 9 bases of the junction left unmatched. The CDR3 is 16 residues long. The CDR3 bases are TGCAGTGCTAGAGATCAGACTAGCGGGAGTACAGGCGAGCAGTACTTC. Translated, it gives CSARDQTSGSTGEQYF.

The rearrangement links TRBV5-6 to TRBJ1-6; D remains unclear. V was pared by 2 bases and J by 10 bases, with 4 bases between. Germline V gene sequence: CDR1 SGHDT, CDR2 YYEEEE. The CDR3 runs to 11 residues. For the CDR3, the DNA is TGTGCCAGCAGCTTTCGGTCACCCCTCCACTTT. It encodes CASSFRSPLHF.

This clonotype was picked up one time. The rearrangement links TRBV29-1 to TRBJ1-1; 8 nucleotides line up with TRBD1. The CDR3 runs to 14 residues. V lost 3 bases, J lost 1 base, and 4 bases stayed unmatched. Looked up from germline, CDR1 is SQVTM and CDR2 is ANQGSEA. The CDR3 bases are TGCAGCGTTGACGCCGGGACAGGGAACACTGAAGCTTTCTTT. Translating it yields CSVDAGTGNTEAFF. Full variable domain (rest looked up from reference TRBV29-1 and TRBJ1-1): SAVISQKPSRDICQRGTSLTIQCQVDSQVTMMFWYRQQPGQSLTLIATANQGSEATYESGFVIDKFPISRPNLTFSTLTVSNMSPEDSSIYLCSVDAGTGNTEAFFGQGTRLTVV.